This TCR beta chain was captured by sequencing in a study of PD-L1 blockade in urothelial cancer. Study-level background: The patients first took atezolizumab at some point between 2014 and 2015, receiving 1,200 mg intravenously every 3 weeks. Peripheral blood specimens exhibited a median yield of about 140,000 T cells.

This CDR3 spans 16 amino acids. From germline, CDR1 is SGHAT and CDR2 FQNNGV. J gave up 6 bases and V 0 bases, and 6 bases lay outside the gene matches. The data were produced by immunoSEQ multiplex PCR, yet TCRdb's version contains in-frame clones alone and is incomplete. The data show about 74,000 clones, 84% seen once. Patients were diagnosed with urothelial carcinoma, either locally advanced or metastatic. Each patient supplied 1 to 8 pretreatment and on-treatment samples. The V and J genes are TRBV11-2 and TRBJ2-2; TRBD1 matches at 8 bases. This sequence was found in a man between 65 and 85 years old with urothelial cancer. The source material was PBMCs, sampled around atezolizumab (anti-PD-L1) treatment. CDR3: CASSLDRDRGSGELFF. CDR3 nucleotide sequence: TGTGCCAGCAGCTTAGATCGCGACAGGGGATCCGGGGAGCTGTTTTTT.